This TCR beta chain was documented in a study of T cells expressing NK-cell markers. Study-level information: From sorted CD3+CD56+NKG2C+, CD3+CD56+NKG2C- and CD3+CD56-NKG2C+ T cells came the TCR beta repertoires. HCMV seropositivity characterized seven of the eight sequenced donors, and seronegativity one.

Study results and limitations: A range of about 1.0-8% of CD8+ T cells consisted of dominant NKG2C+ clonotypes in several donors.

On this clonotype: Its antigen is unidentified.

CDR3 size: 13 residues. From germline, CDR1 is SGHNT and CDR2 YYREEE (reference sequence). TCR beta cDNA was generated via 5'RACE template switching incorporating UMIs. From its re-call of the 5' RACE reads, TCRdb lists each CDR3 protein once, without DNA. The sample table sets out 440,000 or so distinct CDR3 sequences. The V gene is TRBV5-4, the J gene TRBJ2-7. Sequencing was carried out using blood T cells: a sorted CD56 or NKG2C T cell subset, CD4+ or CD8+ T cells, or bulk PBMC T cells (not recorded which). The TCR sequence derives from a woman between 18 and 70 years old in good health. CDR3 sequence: CASRSGSGYEQYF. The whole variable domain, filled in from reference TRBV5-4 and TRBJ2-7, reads ETGVTQSPTHLIKTRGQQVTLRCSSQSGHNTVSWYQQALGQGPQFIFQYYREEENGRGNFPPRFSGLQFPNYSSELNVNALELDDSALYLCASRSGSGYEQYFGPGTRLTVT.